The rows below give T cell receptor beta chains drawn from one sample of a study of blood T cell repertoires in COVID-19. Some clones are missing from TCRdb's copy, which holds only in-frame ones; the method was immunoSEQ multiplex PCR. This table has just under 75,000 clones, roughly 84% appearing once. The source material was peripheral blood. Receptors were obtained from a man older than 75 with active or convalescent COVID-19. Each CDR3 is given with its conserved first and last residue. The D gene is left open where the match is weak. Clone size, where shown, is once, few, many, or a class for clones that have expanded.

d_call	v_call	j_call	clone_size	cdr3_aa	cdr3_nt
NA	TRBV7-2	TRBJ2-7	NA	CASSNGDTFPDYEQYF	TGTGCCAGCAGCAACGGGGACACCTTCCCGGACTACGAGCAGTACTTC
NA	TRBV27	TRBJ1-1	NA	CASSLSGRGGWFTEAFF	TGTGCCAGCAGTTTATCGGGGAGGGGGGGCTGGTTCACTGAAGCTTTCTTT
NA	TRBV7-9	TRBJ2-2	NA	CASSLGANTGELFF	TGTGCCAGCAGCTTGGGCGCGAACACCGGGGAGCTGTTTTTT
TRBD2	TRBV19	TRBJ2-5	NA	CASSIGLTSGPQETQYF	TGTGCCAGTAGTATAGGGTTGACTAGCGGGCCACAAGAGACCCAGTACTTC
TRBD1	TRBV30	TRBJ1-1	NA	CAWSRGQGWTEAFF	TGTGCCTGGAGTCGGGGACAGGGATGGACTGAAGCTTTCTTT
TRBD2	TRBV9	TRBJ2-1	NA	CASSDRLAGVYNEQFF	TGTGCCAGCAGCGACCGACTAGCGGGAGTCTACAATGAGCAGTTCTTC
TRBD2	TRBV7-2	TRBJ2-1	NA	CASSSPPGGILNEQFF	TGTGCCAGCAGTTCCCCCCCGGGAGGGATCTTGAATGAGCAGTTCTTC
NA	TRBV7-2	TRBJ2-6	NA	CASSPQGSGANVLTF	TGTGCCAGCAGCCCCCAGGGGTCTGGGGCCAACGTCCTGACTTTC
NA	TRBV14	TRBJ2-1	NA	CASSQHREGNEQFF	TGTGCCAGCAGCCAGCACAGGGAGGGCAATGAGCAGTTCTTC
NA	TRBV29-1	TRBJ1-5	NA	CSVAWGGNQPQHF	TGCAGCGTTGCTTGGGGGGGCAATCAGCCCCAGCATTTT
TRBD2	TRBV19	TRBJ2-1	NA	CASSRRAGVIFNEQFF	TGTGCCAGTAGTAGGAGAGCGGGAGTCATTTTCAATGAGCAGTTCTTC
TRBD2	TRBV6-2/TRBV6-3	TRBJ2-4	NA	CASSTGGAVTKNIQYF	TGTGCCAGCAGTACGGGGGGGGCTGTAACCAAAAACATTCAGTACTTC
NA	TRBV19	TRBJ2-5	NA	CASSISREETQYF	TGTGCCAGTAGTATCAGCAGGGAAGAGACCCAGTACTTC
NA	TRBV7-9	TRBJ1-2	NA	CASSRDSGGFGYTF	TGTGCCAGCAGCCGCGATAGCGGGGGCTTTGGCTACACCTTC
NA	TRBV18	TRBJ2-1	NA	CASSPRGATPYNEQFF	TGTGCCAGCTCACCTCGCGGGGCCACTCCTTACAATGAGCAGTTCTTC
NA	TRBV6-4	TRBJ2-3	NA	CASSDSQGDTQYF	TGTGCCAGCAGTGACTCGCAGGGAGATACGCAGTATTTT
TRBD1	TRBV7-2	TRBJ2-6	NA	CASSSRTGSDHSGANVLTF	TGTGCCAGCAGCTCAAGGACAGGGTCTGACCACTCTGGGGCCAACGTCCTGACTTTC
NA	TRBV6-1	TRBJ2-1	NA	CASSESWRGGNEQFF	TGTGCCAGCAGTGAATCTTGGCGGGGCGGCAATGAGCAGTTCTTC
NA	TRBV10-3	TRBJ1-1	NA	CAISESTVNTEAFF	TGTGCCATCAGTGAGTCGACAGTGAACACTGAAGCTTTCTTT
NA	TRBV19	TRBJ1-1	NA	CASSIVPWNTEAFF	TGTGCCAGTAGTATAGTCCCGTGGAACACTGAAGCTTTCTTT
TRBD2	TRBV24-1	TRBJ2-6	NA	CATSGGEGRNSGANVLTF	TGTGCCACCAGTGGGGGGGAGGGAAGAAACTCTGGGGCCAACGTCCTGACTTTC
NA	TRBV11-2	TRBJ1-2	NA	CASSPGGGSLSGYTF	TGTGCCAGCAGCCCGGGAGGTGGGTCCCTCTCGGGCTACACCTTC
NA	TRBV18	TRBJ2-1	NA	CASSPIREINEQFF	TGTGCCAGCTCACCAATCAGGGAAATAAATGAGCAGTTCTTC
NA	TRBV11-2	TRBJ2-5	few	CASSLWGVGETQYF	TGTGCCAGCAGCTTATGGGGGGTCGGAGAGACCCAGTACTTC
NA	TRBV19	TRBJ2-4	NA	CASSIRENIQYF	TGTGCCAGTAGTATCAGGGAAAACATTCAGTACTTC
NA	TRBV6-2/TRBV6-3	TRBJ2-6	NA	CASSYPTDRIPSGANVLTF	TGTGCCAGCAGTTACCCAACCGACAGAATACCCTCTGGGGCCAACGTCCTGACTTTC
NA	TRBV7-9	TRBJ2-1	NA	CASAGSSYNEQFF	TGTGCCAGCGCGGGGAGCTCCTACAATGAGCAGTTCTTC